The 6 T cell receptor beta chains presented below share a single source sample, sequenced in a study of cytomegalovirus exposure and HLA in healthy donors. The PCR contained 60 Vbeta and 13 Jbeta primers. TCRdb's table, derived via immunoSEQ multiplex PCR, lists solely in-frame clones and lacks some. The sample gives 79,000 or so clones, under 85% of which show up once; about 15% is in the top ten. Sample: PBMCs. The receptors stem from a woman aged 40 to 50 in good health and CMV-seropositive.

The chain uses TRBV19 and TRBJ1-5; TRBD1 is a possible D gene (5 bases). V lost 1 base and J 8 bases, leaving 12 bases between the germline ends. Germline values: CDR1 LNHDA, CDR2 SQIVND (reference sequence). CDR3 size: 14 residues. The CDR3 DNA follows: TGTGCCAGTAGTATAGGGGGGGGAGCGGAGCCCCAGCATTTT. Translation: CASSIGGGAEPQHF.

V is TRBV25-1 and J is TRBJ1-6; no clear D gene. CDR3 length: 15 amino acids. The germline V and J ends were trimmed by 5 bases and 8 bases, with 16 bases remaining between them. Germline loops: CDR1 MGHDK, CDR2 SYGVNS. The CDR3 DNA sequence: TGTGCCAGCAGTTCAGAAGCGATGCGGCATTCACCCCTCCACTTT. This codes for CASSSEAMRHSPLHF.

V gene TRBV5-4 combines with J gene TRBJ1-1; 7 bases align to TRBD1. The CDR3 has 13 residues. V dropped 6 bases and J dropped 2; count of bases not matched to a gene: 4. Germline lookup yields CDR1 SGHNT and CDR2 YYREEE (reference sequence). The chain's CDR3 is CASNWDSNTEAFF. CDR3 DNA sequence: TGTGCCAGCAACTGGGACAGTAACACTGAAGCTTTCTTT.

This chain links TRBV5-1 with TRBJ2-5; possibly TRBD2 for D (6 bases). The CDR3 is 16 residues long. The V end lost 0 bases, the J end lost 1 base, and 13 bases lay between the germline ends. Germline CDR1 is SGHRS and CDR2 is YFSETQ. The CDR3 reads CASSLGGAGTQETQYF. CDR3 DNA: TGCGCCAGCAGCTTGGGCGGGGCAGGTACCCAAGAGACCCAGTACTTC.

This clone was counted only a few times. The chain carries TRBV29-1 and TRBJ2-7; a weak D match, TRBD2 (5 bases). The germline CDR1 and CDR2 sequences are SQVTM and ANQGSEA. The CDR3 has 13 amino acids. Trimming removed 4 bases from V and 2 bases from J, with 12 bases in between. The CDR3 DNA is TGCAGCGTTGCATTAAGCGGCGCCTACGAGCAGTACTTC. It encodes CSVALSGAYEQYF.

The V call is TRBV29-1, the J call TRBJ2-7; a weak D match, TRBD1 (5 bases). CDR1 and CDR2 (germline): SQVTM, ANQGSEA. The CDR3 is 13 amino acids. Trimming shortened V by 4 bases and J by 1 base, and 11 bases separated the two germline ends. The CDR3 reads CSVVAWTSYEQYF. CDR3 DNA sequence: TGCAGCGTTGTAGCCTGGACATCCTACGAGCAGTACTTC.